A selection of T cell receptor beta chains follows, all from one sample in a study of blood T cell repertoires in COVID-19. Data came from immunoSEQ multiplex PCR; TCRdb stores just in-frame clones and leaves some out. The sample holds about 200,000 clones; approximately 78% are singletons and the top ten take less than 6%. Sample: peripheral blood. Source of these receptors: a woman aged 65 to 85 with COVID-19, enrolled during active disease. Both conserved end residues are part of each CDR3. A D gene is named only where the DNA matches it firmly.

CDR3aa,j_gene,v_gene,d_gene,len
CASQISGANVLTF,TRBJ2-6,TRBV25-1,NA,13
CASSLVGTGGPDLFF,TRBJ2-1,TRBV5-4,TRBD1,15
CSVASGENTGELFF,TRBJ2-2,TRBV29-1,TRBD2,14
CASSDGDFGGLGNEQFF,TRBJ2-1,TRBV10-1,NA,17
CASSFGYTKGTDTQYF,TRBJ2-3,TRBV5-6,NA,16
CASSQGTGALLYGYTF,TRBJ1-2,TRBV14,TRBD1,16
CASSSDNSANTGELFF,TRBJ2-2,TRBV5-1,NA,16
CASSTTESPVGIQYF,TRBJ2-4,TRBV25-1,NA,15
CASSSTGQVQKAFF,TRBJ1-1,TRBV5-4,NA,14
CASSTPGQGAGAGELFF,TRBJ2-2,TRBV6-2/TRBV6-3,TRBD1,17
CATSDRTGNNQPQHF,TRBJ1-5,TRBV24-1,TRBD1,15
CASSPRGQTYEQYF,TRBJ2-7,TRBV6-6,TRBD1,14
CASSIDMARNTEAFF,TRBJ1-1,TRBV19,NA,15
CASSNTGGLFGYTF,TRBJ1-2,TRBV19,TRBD1,14
CASLMTGGYTEAFF,TRBJ1-1,TRBV19,TRBD1,14
CASSLATSGRAYEQYF,TRBJ2-7,TRBV7-9,TRBD2,16
CASSLDWQGGSPLHF,TRBJ1-6,TRBV5-6,NA,15
CASSRGGGRGTDTQYF,TRBJ2-3,TRBV7-9,TRBD2,16
CASSIRQGAHTEAFF,TRBJ1-1,TRBV19,TRBD1,15
CASSVRRSLNTEAFF,TRBJ1-1,TRBV2,NA,15
CASSDGQAYNSPLHF,TRBJ1-6,TRBV2,TRBD1,15
CASSPDRRQYNEQFF,TRBJ2-1,TRBV28,NA,15
CASSVVGLTNTGELFF,TRBJ2-2,TRBV2,NA,16
CASSLDSNTYEQYF,TRBJ2-7,TRBV7-2,NA,14
CASKFSGTGDTQYF,TRBJ2-3,TRBV2,TRBD2,14
CASSPVSGRNTIYF,TRBJ1-3,TRBV14,NA,14